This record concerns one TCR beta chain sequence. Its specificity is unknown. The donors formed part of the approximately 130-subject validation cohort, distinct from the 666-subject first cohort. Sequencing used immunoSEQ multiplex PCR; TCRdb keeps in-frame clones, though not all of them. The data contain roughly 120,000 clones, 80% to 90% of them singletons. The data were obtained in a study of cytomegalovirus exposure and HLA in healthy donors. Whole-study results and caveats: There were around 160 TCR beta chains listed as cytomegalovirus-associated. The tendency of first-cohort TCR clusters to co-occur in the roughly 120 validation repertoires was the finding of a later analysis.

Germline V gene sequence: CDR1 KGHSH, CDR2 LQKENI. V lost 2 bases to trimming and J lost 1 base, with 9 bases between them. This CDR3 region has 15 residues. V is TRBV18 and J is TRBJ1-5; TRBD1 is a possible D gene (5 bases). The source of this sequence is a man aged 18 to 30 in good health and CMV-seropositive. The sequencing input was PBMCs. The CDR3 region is CASSPDRSSNQPQHF. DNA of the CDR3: TGTGCCAGCTCACCAGACAGATCAAGCAATCAGCCCCAGCATTTT.